A single T cell receptor beta chain is shown here with its context. V was shortened by 5 bases and J by 4 bases, with 12 bases between the two germline ends. CDR1 is SGHNT, CDR2 YENEEA, per germline. This CDR3 is built from 15 residues. This sample is drawn from a study of blood T cell repertoires in COVID-19. The protocol was immunoSEQ multiplex PCR, while the TCRdb copy is restricted to in-frame clones and leaves out a portion. The sample yields 200,000 to 250,000 clones, roughly 75% seen once. V gene TRBV11-3 combines with J gene TRBJ2-6; maybe TRBD2 (5 bases). What was sequenced was peripheral blood. The clonotype comes from a woman between 65 and 79 years old with acute or convalescent COVID-19. The CDR3 region is CASSPSPGGANVLTF. CDR3 nucleotides: TGTGCCAGCAGCCCCTCCCCGGGAGGGGCCAACGTCCTGACTTTC.